One and the same sample provided the 17 T cell receptor beta chains below, sequenced in a study of T cell responses to AZD1222 COVID-19 vaccine. Some clones are missing from TCRdb's copy, which holds only in-frame ones; the method was immunoSEQ multiplex PCR. The table includes 150,000 to 200,000 clones, approximately 94% detected once. Here the sequenced sample was peripheral blood, taken 28 days after the second AZD1222 dose. The source of these receptors is an adult who received the AZD1222 COVID-19 vaccine.

The chain uses TRBV9 and TRBJ1-2, with 11 bases fitting TRBD1. V lost 4 bases and J lost 5; bases outside the gene matches: 10. Germline V gene sequence: CDR1 SGDLS, CDR2 YYNGEE. This CDR3 is built from 16 residues. CDR3 loop: CASSPRGQGAIYGYTF. The DNA for the CDR3 is TGTGCCAGCAGCCCCCGAGGACAGGGGGCAATATATGGCTACACCTTC.

V usage is TRBV15 and J usage is TRBJ1-1; D may be TRBD1 (5 bases). CDR3 length equals 14 residues. The V and J ends lost 5 bases and 10 bases respectively, with 20 bases between them. CDR1 LNHNV and CDR2 YYDKDF come from the germline V gene (reference sequence). CDR3 nucleotide sequence: TGTGCCACCAGCCCCGGGGGGGTGCACGGGGGAGCTTTCTTT. Its protein is CATSPGGVHGGAFF. The full variable domain, its missing parts supplied by reference TRBV15 and TRBJ1-1, is DAMVIQNPRYQVTQFGKPVTLSCSQTLNHNVMYWYQQKSSQAPKLLFHYYDKDFNNEADTPDNFQSRRPNTSFCFLDIRSPGLGDTAMYLCATSPGGVHGGAFFGQGTRLTVV.

This rearrangement joins TRBV11-1 to TRBJ2-3; D not resolved. Germline CDR1 is SGHAT and CDR2 is FQDESV (reference sequence). Trimming took off 3 bases at V and 3 bases at J, with 7 bases between the two ends. The CDR3 is made up of 13 amino acids. CDR3 nucleotide sequence: TGTGCCAGCAGCTTTAAGGATACAGATACGCAGTATTTT. The encoded protein is CASSFKDTDTQYF.

This rearrangement joins TRBV6-2 or TRBV6-3 to TRBJ2-1; 9 bases agree with TRBD2. Germline loops: CDR1 MNHEY, CDR2 SVGEGT. Trimming took 6 bases from V and 5 from J; bases not matched to a gene: 26. This CDR3 has 21 residues. CDR3: CASSDILVAGGPPGLDNEQFF. The CDR3 region has the DNA TGTGCCAGCAGCGATATACTTGTGGCGGGAGGGCCCCCCGGTTTGGACAATGAGCAGTTCTTC.

This clone occurred a few times. The chain carries TRBV19 and TRBJ1-2, with D perhaps TRBD1 (6 bases). Germline loops: CDR1 LNHDA, CDR2 SQIVND (reference sequence). V was shortened by 0 bases and J by 4 bases, with 15 bases between the two germline ends. The CDR3 contains 16 residues. CDR3 residues: CASSIEWGQGLYGYTF. CDR3 in DNA: TGTGCCAGTAGTATAGAATGGGGGCAGGGCCTCTATGGCTACACCTTC.

The V gene is TRBV29-1, the J gene TRBJ2-4, with TRBD1 identical over 10 bases. The CDR3 length is 14 residues. After removal of 7 bases from V and 0 bases from J, the junction contained 3 bases not matched to a gene. Germline V CDR1 and CDR2: SQVTM, ANQGSEA. This CDR3 is CSAWDRGAKNIQYF. The CDR3 DNA sequence: TGCAGCGCCTGGGACAGGGGAGCCAAAAACATTCAGTACTTC.

V is TRBV6-6 and J is TRBJ1-2; weak D call: TRBD1 (6 bases). The CDR3 has 15 residues. CDR1 is MNHNY, CDR2 SVGAGI, per germline (reference sequence). Deletions cut 7 bases from V and 1 base from J, with 16 bases between. The CDR3 reads CASIYSTGLNYGYTF. Here the CDR3 DNA reads TGTGCCAGCATCTACTCGACAGGTCTTAACTATGGCTACACCTTC.

This chain links TRBV4-3 with TRBJ2-3; 12 bases fit TRBD2. CDR3 size: 13 residues. V gave up 4 bases and J gave up 14 bases; unmatched junction bases: 7. CDR1 is LGHNA and CDR2 is YSLEER in the germline V gene. CDR3 nucleotides: TGCGCCAGCAGCCTGGAGACTAGCGGGAGTTTGTATTTT. Its protein product is CASSLETSGSLYF.

The J gene is TRBJ2-2, the V gene TRBV7-9, with TRBD1 matching 7 bases. The ends lost 2 bases at V and 7 bases at J; junction bases unmatched: 10. The CDR3 extends over 16 amino acids. Germline CDR1 is SEHNR and CDR2 is FQNEAQ (reference sequence). CDR3 DNA: TGTGCCAGCAGCTTACCTCGACAGGGACGCAGCGGGGAGCTGTTTTTT. Translated, it gives CASSLPRQGRSGELFF.

V gene TRBV5-6 combines with J gene TRBJ1-1; D is unresolved. CDR3 length: 13 residues. V was cut by 1 base and J by 4 bases, with 8 bases left in between. From germline, CDR1 is SGHDT and CDR2 YYEEEE. The CDR3 DNA reads TGTGCCAGCAGCTTGCCCCCGGGCACTGAAGCTTTCTTT. Residues: CASSLPPGTEAFF.

The chain links TRBV7-9 to TRBJ1-1; maybe TRBD1 (5 bases). Per the germline V gene, CDR1 is SEHNR and CDR2 is FQNEAQ (reference sequence). The CDR3 is 14 residues long. V was clipped by 2 bases and J by 0 bases, with 7 bases between them. This chain's CDR3 is CASSLRGVNTEAFF. CDR3 in DNA: TGTGCCAGCAGCTTACGGGGGGTGAACACTGAAGCTTTCTTT.

The J gene is TRBJ2-5, the V gene TRBV28; 8 positions agree with TRBD1. In germline, CDR1 is MDHEN, CDR2 SYDVKM. J was trimmed by 2 bases and V by 5 bases; bases with no gene match: 7. This CDR3 has 15 residues. CDR3 nucleotide sequence: TGTGCCAGCAGTCCCAACTACAGGGGGCAAGAGACCCAGTACTTC. It codes for CASSPNYRGQETQYF. Full variable domain (missing parts from reference TRBV28 and TRBJ2-5): DVKVTQSSRYLVKRTGEKVFLECVQDMDHENMFWYRQDPGLGLRLIYFSYDVKMKEKGDIPEGYSVSREKKERFSLILESASTNQTSMYLCASSPNYRGQETQYFGPGTRLLVL.

Remarks on this clone: At one of its ends the junction is not consistent with the germline gene, which may arise from a read error. The chain couples TRBV6-1 to TRBJ2-5; maybe TRBD1 (6 bases). The CDR3 has 15 amino acids. CDR1 and CDR2 from the germline V gene are MNHNS and SASEGT. The CDR3 nucleotides are TGTGCCAGCAGCGAAGACAGGTGGTTAGCAGAGACCCAGTACTTC. Translation: CASSEDRWLAETQYF.

The chain combines TRBV27 with TRBJ1-6, with a tentative D call TRBD1 (6 bases). With 6 bases removed from V and 7 bases from J, the gap between germline ends came to 13 bases. Per the germline V gene, CDR1 is MNHEY and CDR2 is SMNVEV (reference sequence). This CDR3 is 14 amino acids long. In nucleotides, the CDR3 is TGTGCCAGCAGGAGGGACACCGAGAATTCACCCCTCCACTTT. Encoded protein: CASRRDTENSPLHF.

This sequence joins TRBV3-1 (or the pseudogene TRBV3-2) and TRBJ2-1; no clear D. The CDR3 is 15 amino acids. Germline assignment: CDR1 LGHDT and CDR2 YNNKEL (reference sequence). Trimming removed 0 bases at V and 8 bases at J, with 14 bases between. CDR3 loop: CASSQDGGSMDEQFF. The CDR3, as DNA: TGTGCCAGCAGCCAAGACGGCGGTTCTATGGATGAGCAGTTCTTC.

The rearrangement joins TRBV28 to TRBJ2-1; D gene unclear. The V and J ends lost 3 bases and 1 base respectively, with 7 bases between them. Looked up from germline, CDR1 is MDHEN and CDR2 is SYDVKM. CDR3 size: 14 residues. The CDR3 nucleotides are TGTGCCAGCAGTTTTACTGTTTCCTACAATGAGCAGTTCTTC. Its translation: CASSFTVSYNEQFF.

Comment on this clone: This sample includes further DNA sequences coding for the same CDR3. V and J are TRBV28 and TRBJ2-2, with D perhaps TRBD1 (5 bases). V lost 6 bases and J 1 base, leaving 9 bases between the germline ends. CDR3 length: 14 amino acids. Germline-derived CDR1 and CDR2 are MDHEN and SYDVKM. The CDR3 nucleotides read TGTGCCAGCAGCCCAGGACAGAACACCGGGGAGCTGTTTTTT. Translation gives CASSPGQNTGELFF.